This T cell receptor (beta chain) was documented in a study of blood T cells in healthy people across ages. It was with a sample-barcoded 5' primer and a J-beta primer mix that a second PCR of roughly 7 to 12 cycles was run. In TCRdb, the 5' RACE reads were re-called with MiXCR into one record per CDR3 protein. Here the sample spans 1,800,000 or so distinct CDR3 sequences, approximately 39% being singletons. The V gene's germline CDR1 is SEHNR and CDR2 FQNEAQ (reference sequence). The CDR3 is 11 residues long. V shed 11 bases and J shed 8 bases, with 15 bases lying between them. The receptor's source is a human donor in good health. The sequencing input was blood. The gene calls are TRBV7-9 and TRBJ1-2; no firm D call. CDR3 DNA sequence: TGTGCCGGCAACGATCTGGGGGGCTACACCTTC. Translating gives CAGNDLGGYTF.